The T cell receptor beta chain described here comes from a study of technical replicates of blood from several donors. Only in-frame clones appear in the TCRdb table, and some are missing; sequencing was by immunoSEQ multiplex PCR. The top ten hold about 4% of the sample, which has about 56,000 clones, about 93% seen once. Trimming stripped 5 bases from V and 6 bases from J, with 13 bases between. The CDR3 is 14 residues long. Germline CDR1 MNHNY, CDR2 SVGAGI (reference sequence). The receptor was isolated from a human donor in good health. Some clones in this sample may be carry-over from other donors' samples. The rearrangement joins TRBV6-6 to TRBJ1-4, with D possibly being TRBD1 (6 bases). Specimen: PBMCs. The CDR3 loop reads CASSVRDIDEKLFF. The CDR3 bases are TGTGCCAGCAGTGTGAGGGACATCGATGAAAAACTGTTTTTT.